This passage covers 21 T cell receptor beta chains from one sample sequenced in a study of tissue T cells after allogeneic stem cell transplantation. Only in-frame clones appear in the TCRdb table, and some are missing; sequencing was by immunoSEQ multiplex PCR. The table has roughly 10,000 clones, less than 65% seen once. Specimen: tissue from the jejunum, collected at autopsy. The source of these receptors is a woman aged 18 to 49 with breast cancer.

The J gene is TRBJ2-7, the V gene TRBV19, with 11 bases identical to TRBD2. V lost 9 bases and J lost 2; bases outside the gene matches: 12. Germline V gene lookup returns CDR1 LNHDA and CDR2 SQIVND (reference sequence). The CDR3 runs 16 residues. The CDR3 protein is CASSSFTSGGAYEQYF. CDR3 in DNA: TGTGCCAGCTCGAGCTTTACTAGCGGGGGTGCCTACGAGCAGTACTTC.

The chain uses TRBV7-3 and TRBJ2-1, with D perhaps TRBD1 or TRBD2 (5 bases each). From germline, CDR1 is SGHTA and CDR2 FQGTGA. The CDR3 consists of 16 residues. Deletions cut 1 base from V and 6 bases from J, with 16 bases between. The CDR3 is CASSLMPGQRSNEQFF. DNA for the CDR3: TGTGCCAGCAGCTTAATGCCGGGGCAGCGAAGCAATGAGCAGTTCTTC.

This clone is labeled medium-sized. The V call is TRBV5-4, the J call TRBJ2-7; TRBD1 matches at 10 bases. This CDR3 has 18 amino acids. Germline V CDR1 and CDR2: SGHNT, YYREEE (reference sequence). The V gene end was trimmed by 0 bases and the J gene end by 0 bases; junction bases not matched to a gene: 9. CDR3 residues: CASSLGPRTGGASYEQYF. Here the CDR3 DNA reads TGTGCCAGCAGCTTGGGACCCCGGACAGGGGGGGCCTCCTACGAGCAGTACTTC.

The chain carries TRBV19 and TRBJ2-1, with 7 bases that match TRBD2. The V gene end was trimmed by 5 bases and the J gene end by 10 bases; junction bases not matched to a gene: 8. This CDR3 region has 13 residues. Germline CDR1 reads LNHDA; CDR2 reads SQIVND (reference sequence). The DNA of the CDR3 is TGTGCCAGTAGTCTGTGGGGGACTACCGAGCAGTTCTTC. Its translation: CASSLWGTTEQFF.

The genes are TRBV7-3 and TRBJ1-1, with D maybe TRBD1 (5 bases). CDR1 SGHTA and CDR2 FQGTGA come from the germline V gene. Trimming stripped 1 base from V and 6 bases from J, with 15 bases between. The CDR3 sequence is 15 residues long. The CDR3 DNA follows: TGTGCCAGCAGCTTAAATGCGCGGGGGTTCGCTGAAGCTTTCTTT. This encodes CASSLNARGFAEAFF.

The chain uses TRBV6-1 and TRBJ2-1, with D possibly matching TRBD2 (6 bases). The V gene's germline CDR1 is MNHNS and CDR2 SASEGT. Trimming shortened V by 2 bases and J by 3 bases, and 11 bases separated the two germline ends. The CDR3 extends over 15 amino acids. As DNA, the CDR3 is TGTGCCAGCAGTGAAACTAGCCATTACTACAATGAGCAGTTCTTC. This gives the protein CASSETSHYYNEQFF.

This clone showed up just a few times. The CDR3 DNA reads TGTGCCAGCAGTTTCGTTTCTTCCTACGAGCAGTACTTC. It translates to CASSFVSSYEQYF. The chain recombines TRBV6-2 or TRBV6-3 with TRBJ2-7; D gene unclear. Germline CDR1 MNHEY, CDR2 SVGEGT. Deletions cut 4 bases from V and 1 base from J, with 8 bases between. The CDR3 extends over 13 amino acids.

The chain recombines TRBV6-5 with TRBJ2-7; the D gene is possibly TRBD2 (6 bases). Germline CDR1 and CDR2: MNHEY and SVGAGI. CDR3 length equals 13 residues. With 2 bases removed from V and 3 bases from J, the gap between germline ends came to 8 bases. The CDR3 is CASSYVGGYEQYF. The CDR3 DNA reads as TGTGCCAGCAGTTACGTCGGGGGCTACGAGCAGTACTTC.

V gene TRBV4-3 combines with J gene TRBJ2-1; D unresolved. This CDR3 has 15 residues. The V end lost 7 bases, the J end lost 1 base, and 14 bases lay between the germline ends. Per the germline V gene, CDR1 is LGHNA and CDR2 is YSLEER. This chain's CDR3 is CASTPLAESYNEQFF. CDR3 DNA sequence: TGCGCCAGCACGCCTTTAGCAGAATCCTACAATGAGCAGTTCTTC.

The genes are TRBV9 and TRBJ1-3; no definite D call. CDR1 is SGDLS, CDR2 YYNGEE, per germline. The CDR3 has 17 residues. The V and J ends lost 0 bases and 4 bases respectively, with 17 bases between them. CDR3 DNA: TGTGCCAGCAGCGTAGATTTAGGACGGCAGACCGGAAACACCATATATTTT. This encodes CASSVDLGRQTGNTIYF.

This clone was found a few times. The gene calls are TRBV6-5 and TRBJ1-2, with D uncertain. The CDR3 contains 11 residues. Germline loops: CDR1 MNHEY, CDR2 SVGAGI. V lost 4 bases and J 8 bases, leaving 8 bases between the germline ends. CDR3 in DNA: TGTGCCAGCAGTTCTGAGGAGGGCTACACCTTC. Amino acid sequence: CASSSEEGYTF.

The rearrangement joins TRBV28 to TRBJ2-4; TRBD1 matches 7 bases. CDR1 MDHEN and CDR2 SYDVKM come from the germline V gene. With V trimmed by 7 bases and J by 7 bases, 4 bases remained unmatched. CDR3 size: 12 residues. The CDR3, as DNA: TGTGCCAGCAATAAACAGGGGAACATTCAGTACTTC. Translating it yields CASNKQGNIQYF.

This clone was observed a few times. The genes are TRBV5-4 and TRBJ2-1; D remains unclear. The CDR3 runs to 13 residues. Per germline, CDR1 SGHNT and CDR2 YYREEE (reference sequence). Trimming cost V 4 bases and J 5 bases, with 10 bases left between them. The CDR3, as DNA: TGTGCCAGCAGCCCCACGGGCGACAATGAGCAGTTCTTC. Amino acid sequence: CASSPTGDNEQFF.

V is TRBV2 and J is TRBJ1-1, with a tentative D call TRBD1 (6 bases). CDR3 length: 11 amino acids. V lost 5 bases and J 11 bases, leaving 12 bases between the germline ends. Germline lookup yields CDR1 SNHLY and CDR2 FYNNEI. The CDR3 DNA sequence: TGTGCCAGCAGTCTCGGACAGCCGGCTTTCTTT. Translated: CASSLGQPAFF.

In this sample, this clone turned up a few times. The junction and the germline gene differ at one end; a read error may be behind it. The chain links TRBV12-3 or TRBV12-4 to TRBJ2-3; D is perhaps TRBD2 (6 bases). The CDR3 is 11 residues long. The CDR3 reads CASSFGGTRDF. The DNA for the CDR3 is TGTGCCAGCAGTTTTGGCGGGACGCGCGATTTT.

This clone is a singleton in its sample. The chain has TRBV2 and TRBJ1-4; a weak D match, TRBD1 (5 bases). Deletions cut 3 bases from V and 4 bases from J, with 12 bases between. This CDR3 is built from 15 residues. Germline CDR1 is SNHLY and CDR2 is FYNNEI. The chain's CDR3 is CASSDSGTDNEKLFF. CDR3 nucleotides: TGTGCCAGCAGTGACTCCGGGACGGATAATGAAAAACTGTTTTTT.

J is TRBJ2-3 and V is TRBV7-3, with D tentatively TRBD2 (6 bases). The germline V and J ends were trimmed by 5 bases and 6 bases, with 15 bases remaining between them. This CDR3 spans 14 amino acids. Looked up from germline, CDR1 is SGHTA and CDR2 is FQGTGA. The CDR3 DNA sequence: TGTGCCAGCAGCCCATTGGGAGGTGCGGATACGCAGTATTTT. Its protein product is CASSPLGGADTQYF.

In DNA, the CDR3 is TGTGCCAGCAGCTTGCGGGGGGGCACAGATACGCAGTATTTT. It yields the protein CASSLRGGTDTQYF. The rearrangement links TRBV13 to TRBJ2-3, with 8 bases that match TRBD2. This CDR3 region has 14 residues. Looked up from germline, CDR1 is PRHDT and CDR2 is FYEKMQ (reference sequence). V shed 3 bases, J shed 1 base, and the junction held 0 bases outside the gene matches.

The chain links TRBV6-5 to TRBJ2-7; 7 positions agree with TRBD1. Germline loops: CDR1 MNHEY, CDR2 SVGAGI. V was clipped by 7 bases and J by 5 bases; unmatched bases: 14. CDR3 length equals 15 residues. CDR3 protein: CASKIDRESSDEQYF. CDR3 nucleotides: TGTGCCAGCAAAATCGACAGGGAGTCCTCGGACGAGCAGTACTTC.

The chain couples TRBV7-9 to TRBJ2-2; no definite D call. The CDR3 has 12 residues. The V end lost 1 base, the J end lost 7 bases, and 4 bases lay between the germline ends. In germline, CDR1 is SEHNR, CDR2 FQNEAQ (reference sequence). The CDR3 is CASSLGIGELFF. The DNA of the CDR3 is TGTGCCAGCAGCTTAGGCATCGGGGAGCTGTTTTTT.

As regards this clone: A junction boundary mismatches the germline segment, possibly from a read error. The chain joins TRBV11-2 to TRBJ2-7; either TRBD1 or TRBD2 may fit D (6 bases each). CDR1 and CDR2 from the germline V gene are SGHAT and FQNNGV. This CDR3 is 14 amino acids long. CDR3 in DNA: TGTGCCAGCAGATTAGGAGGGGGATTCTCGGAGCAGTACTTC. This encodes CASRLGGGFSEQYF.